A selection of T cell receptor beta chains follows, all from one sample in a study of cytomegalovirus exposure and HLA in healthy donors. This table comes from immunoSEQ multiplex PCR, and its TCRdb copy is limited to in-frame clones, with some not included. Of fewer than 250,000 clones in the sample, roughly three quarters were seen once. The sequencing sample was made of PBMCs. The receptors originated from a woman aged 18-35 years in good health and CMV-seronegative. CDR3s include the opening cysteine and the closing phenylalanine or tryptophan. A D gene is named only where the DNA matches it firmly. Clone sizes are given selectively: once, few, many, or a class where the clone is expanded.

j_gene: TRBJ2-5
d_gene: .
v_gene: TRBV7-7
abundance: few
len: 14
CDR3nt: TGTGCCAGCAGCTTATCGGGCCCAGGGGAGACCCAGTACTTC
CDR3aa: CASSLSGPGETQYF

j_gene: TRBJ1-5
d_gene: .
v_gene: TRBV6-5
abundance: .
len: 13
CDR3nt: TGTGCCAGCAGGGCTTATTGGAATCAGCCCCAGCATTTT
CDR3aa: CASRAYWNQPQHF

j_gene: TRBJ2-1
d_gene: TRBD1
v_gene: TRBV6-5
abundance: .
len: 15
CDR3nt: TGTGCCAGCAGCCTAAAGCAGGGGGCCTACAATGAGCAGTTCTTC
CDR3aa: CASSLKQGAYNEQFF

j_gene: TRBJ1-2
d_gene: TRBD1
v_gene: TRBV28
abundance: .
len: 15
CDR3nt: TGTGCCAGCAGTCTGGACAGGGGTGGTATCCGGGGCTACACCTTC
CDR3aa: CASSLDRGGIRGYTF

j_gene: TRBJ2-7
d_gene: TRBD2
v_gene: TRBV7-9
abundance: .
len: 14
CDR3nt: TGTGCCAGCAGCTTAGAAGGCGGGGGCTACGAGCAGTACTTC
CDR3aa: CASSLEGGGYEQYF

j_gene: TRBJ1-1
d_gene: TRBD1
v_gene: TRBV6-7
abundance: .
len: 15
CDR3nt: TGTGCCAGCAGGCACCAGGGGGCGCAGGGCACTGAAGCTTTCTTT
CDR3aa: CASRHQGAQGTEAFF

j_gene: TRBJ2-3
d_gene: .
v_gene: TRBV7-8
abundance: .
len: 16
CDR3nt: TGTGCCAGCAGCGCGAAGGTAGCAGACGGCACAGATACGCAGTATTTT
CDR3aa: CASSAKVADGTDTQYF

j_gene: TRBJ2-5
d_gene: .
v_gene: TRBV5-4
abundance: .
len: 17
CDR3nt: TGTGCCAGCAGCTTTCTAAGGGGTAGGGACACCCCAGAGACCCAGTACTTC
CDR3aa: CASSFLRGRDTPETQYF

j_gene: TRBJ1-2
d_gene: TRBD1
v_gene: TRBV7-2
abundance: .
len: 13
CDR3nt: TGTGCCAGCAGCCTGGGACAGGGGGACGGCTACACCTTC
CDR3aa: CASSLGQGDGYTF

j_gene: TRBJ1-1
d_gene: .
v_gene: TRBV21-1
abundance: .
len: 15
CDR3nt: TGTGCCAGCAGCAAAGCGGCAGGAACGAACACTGAAGCTTTCTTT
CDR3aa: CASSKAAGTNTEAFF